Described below is a single TCR beta chain sequence and its context. This entry belongs to a study of cytomegalovirus exposure and HLA in healthy donors. The trim removed 2 bases at V and 5 bases at J, leaving 4 bases unmatched. The germline gives CDR1 SEHNR, CDR2 FQNEAQ (reference sequence). The CDR3 sequence is 15 residues long. The PCR had 60 Vbeta and 13 Jbeta primers. This table comes from immunoSEQ multiplex PCR, and its TCRdb copy is limited to in-frame clones, with some not included. The data show 150,000 to 200,000 clones, approximately 78% seen once. The TCR sequence derives from a girl aged 2 to 9 in good health and CMV-seropositive. Specimen: PBMCs. The chain joins TRBV7-9 to TRBJ2-3; 10 bases align to TRBD2. CDR3 DNA sequence: TGTGCCAGCAGCTTACTAGCGGGAGTTGAAGATACGCAGTATTTT. It specifies CASSLLAGVEDTQYF.